Listed here are 6 T cell receptor beta chains from one sample, sequenced in a study of shared clonotypes between healthy human individuals. The protocol was immunoSEQ multiplex PCR, while the TCRdb copy is restricted to in-frame clones and leaves out a portion. The sample includes about 2.1 million clones, 93% of them seen just once. Naivety among CD8 cells was defined by CD45RO negativity and positive CCR7 selection, thereby excluding terminally differentiated effector memory CD45RA+ cells. The material sequenced was naive CD8+ T cells from PBMCs. The receptor source for this set is a man aged 18 to 29 in good health. Some clones in this sample may be carry-over from other donors' samples.

The rearrangement uses TRBV7-6 and TRBJ2-5; TRBD1 matches 10 bases. The CDR3 consists of 16 residues. V gave up 4 bases and J gave up 7 bases; unmatched junction bases: 12. Germline V gives CDR1 SGHVS, CDR2 FNYEAQ. CDR3 bases: TGTGCCAGCAGCTCCCGGGACAGGGGAGTTTCAGGGACCCAGTACTTC. Residues: CASSSRDRGVSGTQYF.

This clone was observed a single time. V is TRBV19 and J is TRBJ2-7, with D possibly matching TRBD1 (5 bases). Trimming left V 4 bases short and J 4 bases short, with 14 bases between. The germline V gene has CDR1 LNHDA and CDR2 SQIVND (reference sequence). The CDR3 is made up of 14 amino acids. CDR3 amino acids: CASSTRAAFYEQYF. Here the CDR3 DNA reads TGTGCCAGTAGTACCAGGGCCGCCTTTTACGAGCAGTACTTC. Variable domain in full (rest from reference TRBV19 and TRBJ2-7): DGGITQSPKYLFRKEGQNVTLSCEQNLNHDAMYWYRQDPGQGLRLIYYSQIVNDFQKGDIAEGYSVSREKKESFPLTVTSAQKNPTAFYLCASSTRAAFYEQYFGPGTRLTVT.

The chain employs TRBV28 and TRBJ2-3; 7 bases align to TRBD2. The V gene end was trimmed by 3 bases and the J gene end by 7 bases; junction bases not matched to a gene: 7. Looked up from germline, CDR1 is MDHEN and CDR2 is SYDVKM. The CDR3 covers 14 residues. This chain's CDR3 is CASSLTGLQYTQYF. As DNA, the CDR3 is TGTGCCAGCAGTTTGACGGGACTACAGTATACGCAGTATTTT.

The CDR3 loop is CASSQGPQGAYGYTF. CDR3 coding DNA: TGTGCCAGCAGCCAAGGCCCCCAGGGGGCCTATGGCTACACCTTC. The J gene is TRBJ1-2, the V gene TRBV4-2; 8 bases are shared with TRBD1. The CDR3 totals 15 residues. Losses at the gene ends were 1 base for V and 4 bases for J; bases not matched to a gene: 5. CDR1 is LGHNA, CDR2 YNFKEQ, per germline.

The gene calls are TRBV27 and TRBJ2-7; possibly TRBD2 for D (5 bases). The CDR3 runs to 19 residues. Looked up from germline, CDR1 is MNHEY and CDR2 is SMNVEV (reference sequence). The germline V and J ends were trimmed by 6 bases and 5 bases, with 32 bases remaining between them. As DNA, the CDR3 is TGTGCCAGCAGGCCCTCCGTCGTGCCCTCATGGGCCCCCGGGAACGAGCAGTACTTC. Protein sequence: CASRPSVVPSWAPGNEQYF.

The rearrangement links TRBV4-2 to TRBJ1-1, with TRBD1 as a possible D gene (6 bases). From germline, CDR1 is LGHNA and CDR2 YNFKEQ. Trimming stripped 5 bases from V and 3 bases from J, with 22 bases between. This CDR3 comprises 17 residues. The CDR3 here is CASSLVEYRGLDTEAFF. The CDR3 nucleotides read TGTGCCAGCAGCTTGGTTGAATATCGGGGGCTGGACACTGAAGCTTTCTTT.